The 14 T cell receptor beta chains in this list originate from one sample, sequenced in a study of spatial heterogeneity in lung cancer. Study results and limitations: Tumoral mutation counts were tracked by counts of expanded intratumoral alpha and beta TCRs.

Antigens for these TCRs are unknown. The time point here: sample taken at primary tumor resection. TCRdb ran MiXCR on the 5' RACE reads and lists one entry per CDR3 protein. The sample consists of 18,000 or so distinct CDR3 sequences, almost 6% of them appearing once. The sequences come from lung tumor tissue, collected at surgery. The receptors were gathered from a female donor with early-stage non-small cell lung cancer.

By proportion, this clonotype is medium-sized. This beta chain is a stray sequence in a library constructed for alpha chains; its clone size is not meaningful. The gene calls are TRBV28 and TRBJ2-7; 7 nucleotides agree with TRBD1. V shed 5 bases, J shed 2 bases, and the junction held 9 bases outside the gene matches. Germline V gene data show CDR1 as MDHEN and CDR2 as SYDVKM. CDR3 length equals 15 residues. The CDR3 loop is CASSGTARGAYEQYF. The CDR3 coding sequence is TGTGCCAGCAGTGGGACAGCCCGAGGGGCCTACGAGCAGTACTTC.

This clonotype has only one observation. This beta chain came through as a stray read in a library set up for alpha chains, and its size says little. The chain employs TRBV5-1 and TRBJ2-1; the match to TRBD1 covers 11 bases. Germline trimming cut 0 bases from V and 7 bases from J; bases unmatched to any gene: 12. From germline, CDR1 is SGHRS and CDR2 YFSETQ. The CDR3 loop spans 18 amino acids. The chain's CDR3 is CASSLDAFGTGGINEQFF. The CDR3, as DNA: TGCGCCAGCAGCTTGGATGCCTTCGGGACAGGGGGTATTAATGAGCAGTTCTTC.

This clonotype was observed many times. Because this beta chain is a stray read in a library intended to capture alpha chains, its abundance should not be given much weight. The chain recombines TRBV6-5 with TRBJ2-2; D is uncertain. Germline V CDR1 and CDR2: MNHEY, SVGAGI. Trimming cost V 6 bases and J 6 bases, with 8 bases left between them. The CDR3 loop spans 12 amino acids. The CDR3 protein is CASSRSSGELFF. CDR3 DNA sequence: TGTGCCAGCAGCCGATCATCCGGGGAGCTGTTTTTT.

As to this clonotype: Since the library was made to target alpha chains, this beta chain is a stray read and its abundance is not meaningful. This chain joins TRBV20-1 and TRBJ1-3, with TRBD1 matching over 7 bases. Germline V CDR1 and CDR2: DFQATT, SNEGSKA (reference sequence). V shed 6 bases, J shed 2 bases, and the junction held 13 bases outside the gene matches. The CDR3 consists of 16 residues. This CDR3 reads CSASVPDRQAGNTIYF. The DNA for the CDR3 is TGCAGTGCGAGCGTCCCGGACAGGCAGGCTGGAAACACCATATATTTT.

This clonotype is categorized as medium-sized. This beta chain is an unintended read in a library built for alpha chains; its size means little. The rearrangement joins TRBV4-1 to TRBJ2-6; 8 bases fit TRBD1. The CDR3 length is 18 residues. After removal of 0 bases from V and 2 bases from J, the junction contained 6 bases not matched to a gene. Germline CDR1 MGHRA, CDR2 YSYEKL. The CDR3 spells CASSQDRAGGAGANVLTF. CDR3 bases: TGCGCCAGCAGCCAAGATCGGGCAGGGGGCGCTGGGGCCAACGTCCTGACTTTC.

This clonotype was seen repeatedly, ten times or more. This beta chain slipped into a library made for alpha chains as a stray read, so its size is not meaningful. V and J are TRBV7-2 and TRBJ2-7; maybe TRBD1 (6 bases). This CDR3 region has 15 residues. V lost 4 bases, J lost 3 bases, and 16 bases lay in between. The V gene's germline CDR1 is SGHTA and CDR2 FQGNSA. CDR3 residues: CASSYDPTGYYEQYF. CDR3 in DNA: TGTGCCAGCAGCTACGACCCGACAGGCTACTACGAGCAGTACTTC.

As regards this clonotype: Because this beta chain is a stray read in a library intended to capture alpha chains, its abundance should not be given much weight. The J gene is TRBJ2-3, the V gene TRBV12-3 or TRBV12-4, with 8 nucleotides matching TRBD2. V was pared by 8 bases and J by 11 bases, with 12 bases of the junction left unmatched. The length of the CDR3 is 13 residues. The CDR3 region has the DNA TGTGCCAGCTCCCTGGGGGCGGGAGGCAAGCAGTATTTT. Translation: CASSLGAGGKQYF.

This clonotype was observed at least ten times. This beta chain is an unintended read in a library built for alpha chains; its size means little. DNA for the CDR3: TGTGCCACCAGTGATACGGGGGGAACGGGGAGCGTTAATGAGCAGTTCTTC. This encodes CATSDTGGTGSVNEQFF. The gene calls are TRBV24-1 and TRBJ2-1; 7 nucleotides agree with TRBD2. Trimming cost V 3 bases and J 7 bases; bases outside gene matches: 14. The CDR3 runs to 17 residues. Germline V CDR1 and CDR2: KGHDR, SFDVKD.

In this sample, this clonotype turned up many times. This beta chain is an off-target read within a library intended for alpha chains, so its frequency means little. This rearrangement joins TRBV19 to TRBJ2-5; D assignment may be TRBD1 or TRBD2 (5 bases each). Germline-derived CDR1 and CDR2 are LNHDA and SQIVND (reference sequence). The V end lost 5 bases, the J end lost 3 bases, and 13 bases lay between the germline ends. The CDR3 loop spans 14 amino acids. The CDR3 protein is CASSAGDGKETQYF. CDR3 in DNA: TGTGCCAGTAGTGCCGGGGACGGGAAAGAGACCCAGTACTTC.

This clonotype was counted at least ten times. The size of this beta chain means little, since it is a stray read in a library made for alpha chains. The chain couples TRBV5-1 to TRBJ2-1, with 8 bases that match TRBD2. V trimming: 5 bases; J trimming: 10 bases; junction bases outside the gene matches: 17. The CDR3 runs 16 residues. CDR1 SGHRS and CDR2 YFSETQ come from the germline V gene. CDR3 nucleotides: TGCGCCAGCAGTGGACGCGGGGTAGCGGGAAAAGAAGAGCAGTTCTTC. Translating it yields CASSGRGVAGKEEQFF.

The sample holds many counts of this clonotype. As an off-target read in a library built for alpha chains, this beta chain has a frequency of little significance. The chain uses TRBV2 and TRBJ1-1, with TRBD1 as a possible D gene (5 bases). Germline CDR1 is SNHLY and CDR2 is FYNNEI. Trimming removed 4 bases at V and 4 bases at J, with 7 bases between. There are 12 residues in the CDR3. The CDR3 coding sequence is TGTGCCAGCAGTGCAGGGTTCACTGAAGCTTTCTTT. It specifies CASSAGFTEAFF.

This clonotype was seen at least ten times. Little can be read into the size of this beta chain, an off-target read in a library designed for alpha chains. The V gene is TRBV28, the J gene TRBJ2-4; D unclear. CDR1 MDHEN and CDR2 SYDVKM come from the germline V gene. CDR3 size: 14 residues. Trimming took off 5 bases at V and 0 bases at J, with 8 bases between the two ends. The CDR3: CASSEQLAKNIQYF. The DNA of the CDR3 is TGTGCCAGCAGTGAACAGCTAGCCAAAAACATTCAGTACTTC. Combining the CDR3 with reference TRBV28 and TRBJ2-4 gives the whole variable domain DVKVTQSSRYLVKRTGEKVFLECVQDMDHENMFWYRQDPGLGLRLIYFSYDVKMKEKGDIPEGYSVSREKKERFSLILESASTNQTSMYLCASSEQLAKNIQYFGAGTRLSVL.

As to this clonotype: The library was designed around alpha chains, so this beta chain is a stray read whose abundance carries little weight. The genes are TRBV29-1 and TRBJ2-1, with D possibly called TRBD1 or TRBD2 (5 bases each). V gave up 7 bases and J gave up 8 bases, with 18 bases separating them. Germline lookup yields CDR1 SQVTM and CDR2 ANQGSEA. The CDR3 is 13 residues long. CDR3 DNA: TGCAGCGCTCGGGACCGCTCCTGGGATGAGCAGTTCTTC. Amino acid sequence: CSARDRSWDEQFF.

This clonotype was recorded at least ten times. This beta chain came through as a stray read in a library set up for alpha chains, and its size says little. The V and J genes are TRBV7-2 and TRBJ1-5, with a tentative D call TRBD1 (5 bases). V was shortened by 0 bases and J by 6 bases, with 9 bases between the two germline ends. The CDR3 loop spans 14 amino acids. The germline CDR1 and CDR2 sequences are SGHTA and FQGNSA. In DNA form, the CDR3 reads TGTGCCAGCAGCTTAGCAGGGGCGCTTCAGCCCCAGCATTTT. Amino acids: CASSLAGALQPQHF. Full variable domain (rest looked up from reference TRBV7-2 and TRBJ1-5): GAGVSQSPSNKVTEKGKDVELRCDPISGHTALYWYRQSLGQGLEFLIYFQGNSAPDKSGLPSDRFSAERTGGSVSTLTIQRTQQEDSAVYLCASSLAGALQPQHFGDGTRLSIL.